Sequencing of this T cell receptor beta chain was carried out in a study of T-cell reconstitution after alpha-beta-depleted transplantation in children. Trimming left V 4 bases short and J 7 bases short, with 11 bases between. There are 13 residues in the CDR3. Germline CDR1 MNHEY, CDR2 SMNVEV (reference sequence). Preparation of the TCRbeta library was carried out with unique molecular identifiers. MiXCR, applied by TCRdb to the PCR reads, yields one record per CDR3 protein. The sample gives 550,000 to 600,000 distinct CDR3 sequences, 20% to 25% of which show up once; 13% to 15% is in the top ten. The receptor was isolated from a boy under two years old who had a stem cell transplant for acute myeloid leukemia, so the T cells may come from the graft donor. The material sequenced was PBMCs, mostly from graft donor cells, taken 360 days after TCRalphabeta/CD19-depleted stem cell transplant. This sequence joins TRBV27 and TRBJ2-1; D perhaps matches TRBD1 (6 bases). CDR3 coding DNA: TGTGCCAGCAGTTGGGGGCAGCAGAATGAGCAGTTCTTC. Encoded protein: CASSWGQQNEQFF.